This T cell receptor beta chain derives from a study of cytomegalovirus exposure and HLA in healthy donors (dated by TCRdb to about 2017). Notes on the research overall: An earlier analysis of roughly 630 of the donors reported approximately 290 Gb of sequence data and more than 90 million unique TCR beta sequences from around 200 million T cells. HLA typing covered class I and class II loci at four-digit resolution. The study profiled the T cell repertoires of more than 500 subjects by immunosequencing and related them to cytomegalovirus serostatus. All discovery cohort repertoires had been generated using a single sequencing platform. Genome-wide SNP genotypes for about 60% of the 666 donors were used in a later genetic analysis, which treated that subset as a discovery cohort. Across under 500 genotyped donors of the cohort, an average of about 240,000 unique TCR beta nucleotide sequences per donor were sequenced, and 15% to 20% of those sequences were non-productive. In a later analysis, previously published TCR beta repertoires from hundreds of donors were re-analyzed and high-resolution HLA genotyping was added so that TCR occurrence patterns could be studied. To predict cytomegalovirus infection status, the study brought together high-throughput TCR immunosequencing, statistical association of individual TCRs with disease status, and machine learning. A handful of DR-DQ haplotypes were handled as single units for association and clustering because linkage in the cohort was strong. The number of typed donors differed by locus: roughly 629-640 for A, B, C, DRB1 and DQB1; some 540 for DQA1; around 580 for DPA1; and 400 to 480 for DPB1. The study aimed to test whether cataloging public T cell receptors could reveal signatures of past pathogen exposure. An earlier analysis of about 620 of the donors applied high-throughput TCR beta sequencing to assess whether each TCR beta V gene segment acted as functional or pseudogenic. Of the roughly 430 genotyped donors, approximately 83% fell in the genetic ancestry cluster associated with self-reported Caucasian donors. Donor age, sex, ethnicity and CMV serostatus were compiled alongside the repertoire data. Rather than using new phenotypic data, the later analysis identified candidate immune exposures from TCR beta sequences and from how often those sequences occurred across donors. About 280 gigabases of sequencing data and around 88 million unique TCR sequences made up an early release that covered 500 to 650 HLA-typed donors. A separate validation cohort of roughly 130 different subjects was used in addition to the approximately 700-subject first cohort.

The CDR3 holds 14 amino acids from the cysteine to the phenylalanine. The only DNA kept is the CDR3, 42 bases in frame from the first base. V is clipped by 3 bases and J by 4 bases, and the sequence between their germline boundaries is 12 bases long. Based on the germline V gene, the CDR1 and CDR2 sequences are SGHNT and YENEEA. The cohort comprised some 700 healthy bone marrow donors. All cohort members were sampled while nominally healthy, although unrecorded immune exposures were likely present. The donor was CMV seropositive and belonged to the group of 250 to 350 seropositive cohort members. Every donor gave a peripheral blood sample, and the peripheral blood mononuclear cells from that sample were used for TCR beta sequencing. The Qiagen DNeasy Blood Extraction Kit was used to extract genomic DNA from the blood cell samples. Libraries were made using the immunoSEQ multiplex PCR assay. For the multiplex PCR, a mixture combining 60 forward primers for TCR Vbeta segments and 13 reverse primers for TCR Jbeta segments was used. The CDR3 region of rearranged TCR beta genes was amplified from genomic DNA with a multiplex PCR assay. The Illumina HiSeq System was used to sequence the amplified TCR beta libraries as 87-base-pair reads. In the paper's pipeline: A later analysis tallied roughly 76 million unique TCR beta chains across the 666 repertoires, and about 12 million of those chains were shared by two or more donors. Raw reads were error-corrected and collapsed into unique sequences with a nearest-neighbor algorithm that merged closely related sequences to remove PCR and sequencing errors. To assign V, D and J gene segments, CDR3 sequences were aligned to IMGT reference sequences. For a sequence to be retained, a match of at least six nucleotides was required to both a V gene segment and a J gene segment. Rearrangements were called productive when the CDR3 lacked stop codons and stayed in frame with V and J; all others were non-productive. Following IMGT convention, CDR3 was defined as the stretch from the second conserved V-encoded cysteine up to the conserved J-encoded phenylalanine. The earlier analysis of fewer than 700 of the donors excluded sequences that lacked an unambiguous match to a single V gene segment. In an earlier analysis of several hundred of the donors, a V segment was called functional when productive rearrangements were above 56.7%, and segregating when the standard deviation between donors exceeded 5%. To diagnose cytomegalovirus status from the catalog of TCR beta chain sequences, a statistical classification framework was built. A later analysis assigned V and J genes by comparing TCR nucleotide sequences with IMGT/GENE-DB human TR gene sequences. The TCRdist pipeline was used in a later analysis to assign CDR3 sequences and most-parsimonious VDJ recombination scenarios. In a later analysis, every TCR beta chain was defined by the combination of its CDR3 amino acid sequence and its V-gene family, and reads without a unique V-gene family were dropped. A later analysis removed 592 highly shared, low-generation-probability nucleotide sequences to deal with suspected cross-contamination and a sequencing artifact. In a later analysis, a clonal expansion index for each public chain was calculated from normalized within-repertoire ranks of inferred template counts. Generation probabilities in a later analysis came from a VDJ recombination model fitted to out-of-frame rearrangements, and those results were checked against IGoR. In a later analysis, TCR-TCR, TCR-HLA and TCR-CMV co-occurrence was scored with hypergeometric tests, and a repertoire-size bias correction was applied to TCR pairs. False discovery rates were estimated in a later analysis by permuting HLA or CMV assignments 20 times. In a later analysis, co-occurring TCRs were grouped using DBSCAN, and TCRdist sequence similarity was added for clustering within HLA-allele-positive subsets. Co-occurrence clustering excluded repertoires with fewer than 30,000 or more than 120,000 public chains, plus five with anomalous nucleotide sharing. The clones in this table, taken by TCRdb from immuneACCESS, are in-frame only. Not every clone is retained; where verified, under half of the shortfall comes from an unresolved V gene, and the cause of the rest is unknown. Clone size and the V and J calls come from that table; the DNA yielded D and trimming. The sample contains some 250,000 clones, 82% of them found a single time. The ten biggest clones cover 4.5% to 6% of the sample.

General findings and caveats noted by the study authors: In the study, approximately 160 TCR beta chains were listed as associated with cytomegalovirus. An earlier analysis of 587 of the donors showed that most TCR beta V segments appeared in productive rearrangements either about 87% or about 30% of the time, which broadly matched IMGT annotations. In a later analysis, HLA-associated TCR beta chains showed more clonal expansion and lower generation probabilities than non-associated chains that were equally common. In a later genetic analysis, fewer N-insertions in productive TCRs were reported among donors in an Asian-associated ancestry cluster than the roughly 700-donor mean. Because counts were too low, around 17 rarely observed V segments, including chromosome 9 orphons, were left out of the earlier analysis of some 640 of the donors. It was suggested by the authors that the approach could potentially be generalized to other disease states and immunological phenotypes. In a later analysis, TCR association rates were found to vary across HLA loci, with the most associated TCRs seen for DRB1 alleles and the fewest for HLA-C alleles. A group of highly shared sequence variants was considered likely to be a technical artifact of the sequencing pipeline. V-gene and J-gene trimming of TCR beta chains was associated with a missense DCLRE1C variant in a later genetic analysis, and the association was replicated in an independent cohort. This cohort had only TCR beta chains sequenced, and the lack of alpha or paired-chain data limited which features could be detected. While some public TCRs were present in many individuals, most TCR sequences turned up only very rarely across donors. Linkage disequilibrium might explain the correlated functional status among segregating V segments, but an unknown experimental factor could not be excluded. The presence/absence analyses assumed that sequencing depth was roughly uniform across donors, and that assumption may not be true. Some IMGT-functional V segments, including TRBV6-2 and TRBV6-3, could not be told apart with the 87-base-pair reads, so those segments were excluded. The classifier was reported to diagnose cytomegalovirus status with high specificity and sensitivity in both the original cohort and the validation cohort. A few of the identified cytomegalovirus-associated TCR beta chains were confirmed in vitro to be specific for cytomegalovirus antigens. The only immune exposure information available for the cohort was CMV serostatus. Because some donors lacked HLA typing at each locus, the association tests relied only on the typed subset. Specific HLA alleles were associated with 15,000 to 20,000 TCR beta sequences at a false discovery rate of 0.05 in a later analysis. According to a later analysis, parvovirus B19, influenza, CMV and Epstein-Barr virus appeared linked to several top co-occurrence clusters. In a later analysis, most CMV-associated TCR beta chains were found to appear HLA-restricted, with HLA associations seemingly driven largely by CMV exposure. A further reported finding was that TCR beta sequences accurately predicted the HLA-A and HLA-B alleles for most subjects in the first cohort. Strong co-occurrence of HLA alleles, especially DR and DQ, made assigning TCR associations to individual alleles difficult.

A word on this clone: Its antigen remains undetermined. It has no much larger one-base neighbor in the sample; base qualities were not kept.

The rearrangement joined TRBV11-3 to TRBJ1-1; the best D guess is TRBD1, with 5 bases matching. This TCR came from a middle-aged woman in good health and CMV-seropositive. Sequenced material: PBMCs. The sequenced DNA: TGTGCCAGCAGCTTTTTCGGGGGGAGCACTGAAGCTTTCTTT. The translation is CASSFFGGSTEAFF.